A selection of T cell receptor beta chains follows, all from one sample in a study of T cell responses to AZD1222 COVID-19 vaccine. Assay used: immunoSEQ multiplex PCR; TCRdb lists only in-frame clones, some missing. The sample carries 80,000 to 100,000 clones, about 86% recorded once. Material: peripheral blood, obtained 28 days after the second AZD1222 dose. Receptor source: an adult who received the AZD1222 COVID-19 vaccine. Both conserved end residues are part of each CDR3. Each record gives: V gene, clone size, J gene, D gene, CDR3 DNA, CDR3 protein. A D gene is named only where the DNA matches it firmly. A clone size is listed for some rows: how often the clone was seen (once, few, many), or a class if it is expanded.

>TRBV28|-|TRBJ2-1|-
TGTGCCAGCAGTTCCGCCTGGAATGAGCAGTTCTTC
CASSSAWNEQFF
>TRBV6-5|-|TRBJ1-5|-
TGTGCCAGCAGTTACTGGGCGGATAGCAATCAGCCCCAGCATTTT
CASSYWADSNQPQHF
>TRBV6-5|-|TRBJ2-2|-
TGTGCCAGCAGTTACTCGCGAACAGGTTCCGGGGAGCTGTTTTTT
CASSYSRTGSGELFF
>TRBV27|-|TRBJ2-3|-
TGTGCCAGCAGTTTATTTGTCGGGGGTAGCACAGATACGCAGTATTTT
CASSLFVGGSTDTQYF
>TRBV4-1|-|TRBJ1-5|-
TGCGCCAGCAGCCCGAGGGAGGGCAGTTGGATGCCCCAGCATTTT
CASSPREGSWMPQHF
>TRBV30|few|TRBJ1-6|-
TGTGCCTGGAGGGGCGCCTATAATTCACCCCTCCACTTT
CAWRGAYNSPLHF
>TRBV7-3|-|TRBJ2-6|-
TGTGCCAGCAGCCCTACAGGGACCTCTGGGGCCAACGTCCTGACTTTC
CASSPTGTSGANVLTF
>TRBV5-1|-|TRBJ1-1|TRBD1
TGCGCCAGCAGCGAAAGACAGGGGGGAGCTGAAGCTTTCTTT
CASSERQGGAEAFF
>TRBV25-1|-|TRBJ1-1|-
TGTGCCAGCATCTCCAATGGCAGGGGCCACTTCATGAACACTGAAGCTTTCTTT
CASISNGRGHFMNTEAFF
>TRBV19|-|TRBJ1-5|-
TGTGCCAGTAGTATAGATCAGGTTTATAGCAATCAGCCCCAGCATTTT
CASSIDQVYSNQPQHF
>TRBV2|-|TRBJ1-1|-
TGTGCCAGCAGGGAGGGCCATTTGAGCACTGAAGCTTTCTTT
CASREGHLSTEAFF
>TRBV10-1|-|TRBJ1-3|-
TGCGCCAGCAGTGAGGGTGATGGCCCCACCATATATTTT
CASSEGDGPTIYF
>TRBV19|-|TRBJ2-2|TRBD2
TGTGCCAGTACTGTAGCGGGGGGGCCTGGCACCGGGGAGCTGTTTTTT
CASTVAGGPGTGELFF
>TRBV6-4|-|TRBJ1-2|-
TGTGCCAGCAGTCCAGGACAGCCAGGTGGCTATGGCTACACCTTC
CASSPGQPGGYGYTF
>TRBV7-2|-|TRBJ2-3|-
TGTGCCAGCAGCCCAAGGAGCGGGCCTAGCACAGATACGCAGTATTTT
CASSPRSGPSTDTQYF
>TRBV10-3|-|TRBJ2-2|-
TGTGCCATCAAAAGGAACACCGGGGAGCTGTTTTTT
CAIKRNTGELFF
>TRBV6-5|-|TRBJ1-3|TRBD1
TGTGCCAGCAGAACGACAGGGGGCGCGTACACCATATATTTT
CASRTTGGAYTIYF
>TRBV7-9|-|TRBJ1-6|TRBD1
TGTGCCACACCAGGGACAGGGACTAATTCACCCCTCCACTTT
CATPGTGTNSPLHF
>TRBV2|-|TRBJ1-2|-
TGTGCCAGCAGTGAGACCGCTGGGGCAAGGCGGGGGCTCACCTTC
CASSETAGARRGLTF
>TRBV10-1|-|TRBJ2-7|TRBD1
TGCGCCAGCAGTGAGTCGAGGGGGGGACAGGGGGCATCCGAGCAGTACTTC
CASSESRGGQGASEQYF
>TRBV6-2/TRBV6-3|-|TRBJ2-5|TRBD1
TGTGCCAGCAGTCCCCGACAGGGATTGGAGGCCCAGTACTTC
CASSPRQGLEAQYF
>TRBV5-1|once|TRBJ2-2|TRBD2
TGCGCCAGCAGCTTCATCGGGGCGGGAGGGGTCACCGGGGAGCTGTTTTTT
CASSFIGAGGVTGELFF
>TRBV3-1/TRBV3-2|-|TRBJ2-5|-
TGTGCCAGCAGCCCTTCTAGTTCCGGAGAGACCCAGTACTTC
CASSPSSSGETQYF
>TRBV18|-|TRBJ1-6|-
TGTGCCAGCTCACCAGCGCAGGGTAATTCACCCCTCCACTTT
CASSPAQGNSPLHF
>TRBV19|-|TRBJ2-1|-
TGTGCCAGTAGTATAGATAGGGGGACCCTCAACAATGAGCAGTTCTTC
CASSIDRGTLNNEQFF
>TRBV28|few|TRBJ2-1|TRBD2
TGTGCCAGCAGCTCCTCCCTCAGCGGGGGGGGTTACAATGAGCAGTTCTTC
CASSSSLSGGGYNEQFF
>TRBV5-1|-|TRBJ1-6|-
TGCGCCAGCAGCCTGGGGGGGGCCTCCTATAATTCACCCCTCCACTTT
CASSLGGASYNSPLHF
>TRBV28|-|TRBJ1-2|-
TGTGCCAGCAGCCCAGGGGTTTACGGCTACACCTTC
CASSPGVYGYTF
>TRBV4-1|-|TRBJ2-7|TRBD1
TGCGCCAGCAGCCAAGAGGGACAGGTCGTCCACGAGCAGTACTTC
CASSQEGQVVHEQYF
>TRBV7-3|-|TRBJ2-5|-
TGTGCCAGCAGCTTAAATTCGGGGGGCAAAGAGACCCAGTACTTC
CASSLNSGGKETQYF
>TRBV16|-|TRBJ2-3|-
TGTGCCAGCAGACGGCCGAGAGATACGCAGTATTTT
CASRRPRDTQYF
>TRBV19|-|TRBJ2-1|-
TGTGCCAGTAGTATAGGACGTAATGAGCAGTTCTTC
CASSIGRNEQFF
>TRBV5-4|once|TRBJ1-6|TRBD1
TGTGCCAGCAGCCGGCAGGGGGTTCAATCACCCCTCCACTTT
CASSRQGVQSPLHF
>TRBV10-3|-|TRBJ1-6|TRBD1
TGTGCCATCAGTGGAGGACAGGGGAGGAATTCACCCCTCCACTTT
CAISGGQGRNSPLHF
>TRBV5-1|-|TRBJ1-2|-
TGCGCCAGCAGCTTGGCCGGTAGGGATGGCTACACCTTC
CASSLAGRDGYTF
>TRBV19|-|TRBJ2-7|TRBD2
TGTGCCAGTAGTATAAGGCGGGGGGGCAATGGCGAGCAGTACTTC
CASSIRRGGNGEQYF
>TRBV7-9|-|TRBJ2-1|-
TGTGCCAGCAGCCCAGAGCCTCCACGGGAGCAGTTCTTC
CASSPEPPREQFF
>TRBV28|-|TRBJ1-1|-
TGTGCCAGCACCTCACCCGGGAACACTGAAGCTTTCTTT
CASTSPGNTEAFF